The T cell receptor (beta chain) under discussion was sequenced for a study of T cells after yellow fever vaccination. There are many counts of this clonotype. MiXCR, run by TCRdb on the 5' RACE reads, gives a single entry per CDR3 protein. There are 100,000 to 150,000 distinct CDR3 sequences in the sample; nearly 7.5% occur only once, and approximately 2.7% lies in the top ten. This CDR3 contains 13 residues. CDR1 is DFQATT, CDR2 SNEGSKA, per germline (reference sequence). V lost 0 bases to trimming and J lost 11 bases, with 16 bases between them. The input for sequencing was CD4+ T cells sorted from PBMCs, taken 9 to 11 days after the first yellow fever vaccination. The receptor was isolated from a man younger than 35 who received the YFV17D yellow fever vaccine. The chain has TRBV20-1 and TRBJ1-1, with D uncertain. CDR3 loop: CSARDRSAKRAFF. In DNA form, the CDR3 reads TGCAGTGCTAGAGATCGATCGGCAAAGAGGGCTTTCTTT.